The T cell receptor (beta chain) under discussion was sequenced for a study of blood T cells in healthy people across ages. This clonotype was found a few times. Sample-barcoded 5' priming and a J-beta primer mix drove a second PCR of 7 to 11 cycles. The authors tagged each cDNA molecule using a template-switch adaptor with 12 random nucleotides. TCRdb independently ran MiXCR on the 5' RACE reads; one entry per CDR3 protein. The data show more than 900,000 distinct CDR3 sequences, around 27% seen once. Germline V gene sequence: CDR1 LGHNA, CDR2 YNFKEQ. The CDR3 sequence is 16 residues long. In addition, the sample was reused for a study of T cells of mothers and their children. This second report adds: Barcodes for each sample and 2-4 random nucleotides were added by the M1S primer used in the second PCR.

The source of this sequence is a girl aged 2-10 years in good health. This rearrangement joins TRBV4-2 to TRBJ2-1; the match to TRBD2 covers 8 bases. The DNA end is more similar to TRBJ2-5, so the J call may be wrong. The sample taken for sequencing was blood. The CDR3: CASSQDRAGVEVTQYF. The CDR3 DNA sequence: TGTGCCAGCAGCCAAGATAGAGCGGGGGTGGAGGTGACCCAGTACTTC.